The rows below give T cell receptor beta chains drawn from one sample of a study of T-cell reconstitution after alpha-beta-depleted transplantation in children. TCRdb reprocessed the PCR reads via MiXCR and lists one record per CDR3 protein. This sample yields about 830,000 distinct CDR3 sequences, of which roughly 15% are seen a single time; under 6% belongs to the top ten. The material was PBMCs, mostly from graft donor cells, obtained 360 days after TCRalphabeta/CD19-depleted stem cell transplant. The receptor set was obtained from a male patient between 5 and 17 years old who had a stem cell transplant for acute lymphoblastic leukemia, so the T cells may come from the graft donor. Each CDR3 is given with its conserved first and last residue. Fields, in order: CDR3 length, V gene, D gene, clone size, J gene, CDR3 DNA, CDR3 protein. D genes are given only for firm matches. Expanded clones are given a class, and other clones once, few, many or no size at all.

15	TRBV11-1	-	-	TRBJ2-1	TGTGCCAGCAGCTTAGTACTAGCCGGGTTTAATGAGCAGTTCTTC	CASSLVLAGFNEQFF
17	TRBV24-1	TRBD2	few	TRBJ2-1	TGTGCCACCAGTGATTTGAATAGCGGGAGGGTCTACAATGAGCAGTTCTTC	CATSDLNSGRVYNEQFF
15	TRBV5-1	-	-	TRBJ2-2	TGCGCCAGCGGAGGGACGGGTTTTAACACCGGGGAGCTGTTTTTT	CASGGTGFNTGELFF
14	TRBV27	-	few	TRBJ1-2	TGTGCCAGCGGGAATGAGAGGGGCGCGGGTGGCTACACCTTC	CASGNERGAGGYTF
13	TRBV5-1	-	few	TRBJ1-6	TGCGCCAGCAGCTCGGTGTATAATTCACCCCTCCACTTT	CASSSVYNSPLHF
16	TRBV6-5	-	many	TRBJ2-2	TGTGCCAGCAGTTATTCCGCAACGTGGAACACCGGGGAGCTGTTTTTT	CASSYSATWNTGELFF
15	TRBV6-5	TRBD1	few	TRBJ1-2	TGTGCCAGCAGTTCCCTCCGGGACAGGGGGTATGGCTACACCTTC	CASSSLRDRGYGYTF
14	TRBV11-2	TRBD2	-	TRBJ2-1	TGTGCCAGCAGCAACGGACTAGCGTGGGATGAGCAGTTCTTC	CASSNGLAWDEQFF
14	TRBV9	TRBD1	few	TRBJ2-1	TGTGCCAGCAGCTCGGACAGGGGTATCGATGAGCAGTTCTTC	CASSSDRGIDEQFF
14	TRBV12-3/TRBV12-4	TRBD2	-	TRBJ2-7	TGTGCCAGCAGGAAGGGACTAGCGCCTCTCGAGCAGTACTTC	CASRKGLAPLEQYF
14	TRBV12-3/TRBV12-4	-	-	TRBJ2-7	TGTGCCAGCAGTTTGTCCAGATTCCCCTACGAGCAGTACTTC	CASSLSRFPYEQYF
15	TRBV27	-	few	TRBJ2-6	TGTGCCAGCCTCTCATTGGGCTCTGGGGCCAACGTCCTGACTTTC	CASLSLGSGANVLTF
18	TRBV27	-	few	TRBJ2-1	TGTGCCAGCAGTTTATCGTTTCTTGCCGCGTTCACTGGCGATGAGCAGTTCTTC	CASSLSFLAAFTGDEQFF
12	TRBV7-6	-	few	TRBJ2-7	TGTGCCAGCAGCTTATACGGTAACGAGCAGTACTTC	CASSLYGNEQYF
14	TRBV15	-	-	TRBJ2-5	TGTGCCACCAGCACTAAGGGTCCACCTTATACAACATACTTC	CATSTKGPPYTTYF
14	TRBV29-1	-	-	TRBJ1-1	TGCAGCGTTTTTGACAGGCTCCTGAACACTGAAGCTTTCTTT	CSVFDRLLNTEAFF
16	TRBV9	TRBD2	once	TRBJ2-2	TGTGCCAGCAGCGTAGGGATAGCGGGAGACACCGGGGAGCTGTTTTTT	CASSVGIAGDTGELFF
13	TRBV10-3	-	few	TRBJ2-3	TGTGCCATCAGTGAGTCGCCACCGGATACGCAGTATTTT	CAISESPPDTQYF
14	TRBV6-5	-	-	TRBJ2-7	TGTGCCAGCAGTTACTCGAGAACAGGCGGGACCGCATACTTC	CASSYSRTGGTAYF
16	TRBV24-1	TRBD2	-	TRBJ2-1	TGTGCCACCAGTAAAGGAAAAGCGGGAGTTTACAATGAGCAGTTCTTC	CATSKGKAGVYNEQFF
12	TRBV12-5	-	-	TRBJ2-1	TGTGCTAGTGGTCCATCCTACAATGAGCAGTTCTTC	CASGPSYNEQFF
15	TRBV7-9	-	-	TRBJ2-7	TGTGCCAGCAGCGCCAGGGTGGGGGCTCTCTACGAGCAGTACTTC	CASSARVGALYEQYF
16	TRBV29-1	TRBD2	-	TRBJ2-3	TGCAGCGTTGCGGGGACTAGCGGGATCCTCACAGATACGCAGTATTTT	CSVAGTSGILTDTQYF
15	TRBV25-1	-	few	TRBJ2-5	TGTGCCAGCAGTGAACGGGAGAGGGCGTTGGAGACCCAGTACTTC	CASSERERALETQYF
14	TRBV29-1	-	many	TRBJ2-1	TGCAGCGTTGCGTTGTACAGCGCTCTGAATGAGCAGTTCTTC	CSVALYSALNEQFF
17	TRBV4-2	-	few	TRBJ2-1	TGTGCCAGCAGCCAAGATTCTAGTCCGGGGAGCTACAATGAGCAGTTCTTC	CASSQDSSPGSYNEQFF
17	TRBV4-1	-	many	TRBJ2-1	TGCGCCAGCGCTGGGTTGTTAAAGACACAGGCAGGGAATGAGCAGTTCTTC	CASAGLLKTQAGNEQFF
14	TRBV29-1	TRBD2	-	TRBJ2-1	TGCAGCGTTGTTTTTTTAGCGGGCGACAATGAGCAGTTCTTC	CSVVFLAGDNEQFF
13	TRBV20-1	-	few	TRBJ2-7	TGCAGTGCCAGGGGGACTGGATACTACGAGCAGTACTTC	CSARGTGYYEQYF
17	TRBV15	-	few	TRBJ2-2	TGTGCCACCAGCGGAAGCCTCCCTAACGCGAACACCGGGGAGCTGTTTTTT	CATSGSLPNANTGELFF
14	TRBV7-3	TRBD2	-	TRBJ2-2	TGTGCCAGCAGCTTCCGCGGGAGAAACGGGGAGCTGTTTTTT	CASSFRGRNGELFF
12	TRBV29-1	TRBD1	-	TRBJ2-7	TGCAGCGCCGGGGACAGCGGCTACGAGCAGTACTTC	CSAGDSGYEQYF
13	TRBV30	-	-	TRBJ2-7	TGTGCCTGGAGTGAAGTACGGCACTACGAGCAGTACTTC	CAWSEVRHYEQYF
14	TRBV3-1	-	few	TRBJ2-4	TGTGCCAGCAGCCCCCTCTTAGCCAAAAACATTCAGTACTTC	CASSPLLAKNIQYF
16	TRBV5-1	TRBD1	-	TRBJ2-1	TGCGCCAGCAGCTTGGGCACGGGACAGGCCTACAATGAGCAGTTCTTC	CASSLGTGQAYNEQFF
13	TRBV11-2	TRBD2	-	TRBJ2-1	TGTGCCGTAATACTAGCGACCTACAATGAGCAGTTCTTC	CAVILATYNEQFF
11	TRBV19	-	-	TRBJ2-7	TGTGCCAGTATGGCGGCGGGCGAGCAGTACTTC	CASMAAGEQYF
13	TRBV7-9	-	many	TRBJ2-5	TGTGCCAGCAGCTCGGACAGACAAGAGACCCAGTACTTC	CASSSDRQETQYF
14	TRBV29-1	-	few	TRBJ2-1	TGCAGCGTCGCCACCGCACCTGGATACAATGAGCAGTTCTTC	CSVATAPGYNEQFF
15	TRBV3-1	-	-	TRBJ2-3	TGTGCCAGCAGCCAAGAGGAATACCCCACAGATACGCAGTATTTT	CASSQEEYPTDTQYF
14	TRBV5-1	-	many	TRBJ2-1	TGTGCCAGCAGCTTTAGTGGATCCTACAATGAGCAGTTCTTC	CASSFSGSYNEQFF
14	TRBV5-1	-	-	TRBJ2-2	TGCGCCAGCAGCTTGGTTAGGACGTCCGGGGAGCTGTTTTTT	CASSLVRTSGELFF
15	TRBV4-1	-	-	TRBJ1-4	TGCGCCAGCAGCCAAGTGGGAACAACTAATGAAAAACTGTTTTTT	CASSQVGTTNEKLFF
17	TRBV18	TRBD2	-	TRBJ2-3	TGTGCCAGCTCACCATTATTGTCTAGCGGGGGCACAGATACGCAGTATTTT	CASSPLLSSGGTDTQYF
15	TRBV27	-	-	TRBJ2-2	TGTGCCACCTCCTCGGGCAGGGACTACACCGGGGAGCTGTTTTTT	CATSSGRDYTGELFF
14	TRBV2	TRBD2	-	TRBJ2-2	TGTGCCAGCAGTGAACTAGCGGGACCCGGGGAGCTGTTTTTT	CASSELAGPGELFF
14	TRBV29-1	-	-	TRBJ2-4	TGCAGCGTTGTCGAGGTCCTAGCCAAAAACATTCAGTACTTC	CSVVEVLAKNIQYF
12	TRBV27	-	-	TRBJ2-5	TGTGCCAGCAGCTCTCTTCGGGGCCGTTGGTACTTC	CASSSLRGRWYF
17	TRBV7-2	-	-	TRBJ2-6	TGTGCCAGCAGCATCGCTACAGGGCTCCCCGGGGCCAACGTCCTGACTTTC	CASSIATGLPGANVLTF
13	TRBV5-1	TRBD1	few	TRBJ1-4	TGCGCCAGCAGCGACGGACAGGGTAGAAAACTGTTTTTT	CASSDGQGRKLFF
13	TRBV19	-	few	TRBJ2-2	TGTGCCAGTATCACATCGAGGACCGGGGAGCTGTTTTTT	CASITSRTGELFF
14	TRBV9	-	few	TRBJ1-1	TGTGCCAGCAGCGTAGCGGGGGGGGTCACTGAAGCTTTCTTT	CASSVAGGVTEAFF
13	TRBV7-7	-	many	TRBJ2-7	TGTGCCAGCAGCTCCGCTAGCTCCTACGAGCAGTACTTC	CASSSASSYEQYF
14	TRBV2	TRBD2	-	TRBJ2-3	TGTGCCAGCAGTGAAGAGGTAGCGGGAGTGCCGCAGTATTTT	CASSEEVAGVPQYF
18	TRBV20-1	TRBD1	-	TRBJ2-7	TGCAGTGCATACCTGGGACAGCCCCTTACTGCTGGCTCCTACGAGCAGTACTTC	CSAYLGQPLTAGSYEQYF
17	TRBV15	TRBD2	few	TRBJ2-1	TGTGCCACCAGCAGAGCCCCGAGACTAGCGGGAGTAGATGAGCAGTTCTTC	CATSRAPRLAGVDEQFF
16	TRBV27	TRBD2	few	TRBJ2-1	TGTGCCAGCAGTTTATTGGACGGGACTAGTGGCAATGAGCAGTTCTTC	CASSLLDGTSGNEQFF
15	TRBV5-1	TRBD1	few	TRBJ1-6	TGCGCCAGCAGCATGACAGGGGGCCGGAATTCACCCCTCCACTTT	CASSMTGGRNSPLHF